This TCR beta chain was recovered during a study of T cell repertoires in cytomegalovirus infection. Looking at the study overall: In public TCR beta signatures, there were indications of both CMV infection and matching HLA type. General study points: Across the ex vivo response, the dominant clonotypes were HLA-C-restricted CMV-specific TCR beta clonotypes. Public TCR beta family frequency separated CMV-and-HLA carriers, including in an independent cohort.

TCRdb called the reads again in MiXCR, with one record for every CDR3 protein. The repertoire holds under 200,000 distinct CDR3 sequences, with 20% to 25% as singletons. CDR3 length: 13 amino acids. CDR1 and CDR2 (germline): MNHEY, SVGEGT. Trimming pared 6 bases from V and 3 bases from J, leaving 12 bases between. Worth noting for this clonotype: What it recognizes is unknown.

The clonotype comes from a human donor in good health (CMV status not recorded). Some clones in this sample may be carry-over from other donors' samples. Material: CD8+ T cells from cultured PBMCs, obtained from culture after CMV antigen stimulation. The chain combines TRBV6-2 or TRBV6-3 with TRBJ2-7, with D maybe TRBD2 (6 bases). CDR3 residues: CASREGSFYEQYF. In DNA, the CDR3 is TGTGCCAGCAGGGAGGGCAGCTTCTACGAGCAGTACTTC.